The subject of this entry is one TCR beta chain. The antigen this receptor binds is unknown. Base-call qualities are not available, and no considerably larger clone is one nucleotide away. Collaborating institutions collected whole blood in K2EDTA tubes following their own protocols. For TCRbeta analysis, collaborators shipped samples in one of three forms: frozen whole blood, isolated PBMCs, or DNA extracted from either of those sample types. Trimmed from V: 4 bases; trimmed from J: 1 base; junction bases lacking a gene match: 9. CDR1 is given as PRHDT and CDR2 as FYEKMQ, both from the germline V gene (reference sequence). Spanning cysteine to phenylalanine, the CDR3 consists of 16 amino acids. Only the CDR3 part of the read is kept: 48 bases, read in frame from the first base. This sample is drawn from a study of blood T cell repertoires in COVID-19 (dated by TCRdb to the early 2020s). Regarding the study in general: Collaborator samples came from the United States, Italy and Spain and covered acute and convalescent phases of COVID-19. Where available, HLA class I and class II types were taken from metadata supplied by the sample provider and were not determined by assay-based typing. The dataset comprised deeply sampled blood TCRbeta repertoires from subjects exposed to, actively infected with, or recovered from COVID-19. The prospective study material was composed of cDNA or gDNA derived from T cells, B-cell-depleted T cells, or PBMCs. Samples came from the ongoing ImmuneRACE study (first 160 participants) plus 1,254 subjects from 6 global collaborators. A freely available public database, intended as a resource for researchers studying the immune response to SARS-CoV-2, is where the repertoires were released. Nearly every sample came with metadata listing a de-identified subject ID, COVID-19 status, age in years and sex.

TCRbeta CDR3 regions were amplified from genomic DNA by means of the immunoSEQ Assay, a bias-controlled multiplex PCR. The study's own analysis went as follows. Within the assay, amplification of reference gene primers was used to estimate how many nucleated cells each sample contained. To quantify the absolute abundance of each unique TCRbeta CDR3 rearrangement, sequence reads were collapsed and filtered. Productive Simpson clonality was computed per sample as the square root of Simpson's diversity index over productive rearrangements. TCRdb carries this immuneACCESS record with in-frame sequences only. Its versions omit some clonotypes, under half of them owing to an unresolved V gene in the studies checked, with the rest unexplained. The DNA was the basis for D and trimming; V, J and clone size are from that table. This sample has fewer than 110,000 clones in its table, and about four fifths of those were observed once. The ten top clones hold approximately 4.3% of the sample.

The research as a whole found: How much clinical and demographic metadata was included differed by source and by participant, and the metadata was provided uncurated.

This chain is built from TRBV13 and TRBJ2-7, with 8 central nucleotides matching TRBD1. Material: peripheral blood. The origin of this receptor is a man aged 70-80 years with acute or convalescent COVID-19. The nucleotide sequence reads TGTGCCAGCAGCTCCCTGGACAGGGAGTTTTCCTACGAGCAGTACTTC. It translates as CASSSLDREFSYEQYF.